This T cell receptor (beta chain) stems from a study of blood T cell repertoires in COVID-19. The wider study: The United States, Italy and Spain provided the acute and convalescent COVID-19 samples. The analysed material was cDNA or gDNA that came from T cells, B-cell-depleted T cells, or PBMCs.

As processed by the authors: Amplification from reference gene primers served as the basis for estimated nucleated cell counts. Profiling relied on immunoSEQ multiplex PCR, and the TCRdb table lists in-frame clones only, not all of them. V and J calls and clone size are as listed in that table; D and trimming were resolved from the DNA. The profile shows 250,000 to 300,000 clones, 80% to 85% of them singletons. The V end lost 0 bases, the J end lost 1 base, and 6 bases lay between the germline ends. CDR1 and CDR2 from the germline V gene are SEHNR and FQNEAQ (reference sequence). The CDR3 covers 14 residues.

Sequenced material: peripheral blood. The V call is TRBV7-9, the J call TRBJ1-1; D unresolved. The TCR comes from a woman aged 55-69 years with active or convalescent COVID-19. The CDR3 protein is CASSLAAGNTEAFF. For the CDR3, the DNA is TGTGCCAGCAGCTTAGCGGCGGGGAACACTGAAGCTTTCTTT.